The sample holds a few counts of the clone carrying this T cell receptor (beta chain). Its matching antigen is unknown. The CDR3 has 13 residues. Per the germline V gene, CDR1 is MNHEY and CDR2 is SVGAGI. Trimming cost V 4 bases and J 8 bases, with 12 bases left between them. The TCR library protocol was used to attach unique molecular identifiers. These identifiers were attached to individual cDNA molecules. TCRdb itself ran the 5' RACE reads through MiXCR, one entry per CDR3 protein. The repertoire holds fewer than 120,000 distinct CDR3 sequences, with roughly an eighth as singletons. The source of the sample is a study of early T cells in non-severe SARS-CoV-2 infection. Whole-study results and caveats: CD4 and private specificities were missed by VDJdb matching, which favored anti-spike CD8 responses.

Sequenced material: whole blood, taken at baseline. The rearrangement uses TRBV6-5 and TRBJ2-1; D possibly corresponds to TRBD2 (6 bases). The receptor's source is an adult who was a healthcare worker with PCR-confirmed SARS-CoV-2 infection or an uninfected control (not recorded which). CDR3 DNA sequence: TGTGCCAGCAGTTTGGGATGGGGGGATGAGCAGTTCTTC. Protein sequence: CASSLGWGDEQFF.